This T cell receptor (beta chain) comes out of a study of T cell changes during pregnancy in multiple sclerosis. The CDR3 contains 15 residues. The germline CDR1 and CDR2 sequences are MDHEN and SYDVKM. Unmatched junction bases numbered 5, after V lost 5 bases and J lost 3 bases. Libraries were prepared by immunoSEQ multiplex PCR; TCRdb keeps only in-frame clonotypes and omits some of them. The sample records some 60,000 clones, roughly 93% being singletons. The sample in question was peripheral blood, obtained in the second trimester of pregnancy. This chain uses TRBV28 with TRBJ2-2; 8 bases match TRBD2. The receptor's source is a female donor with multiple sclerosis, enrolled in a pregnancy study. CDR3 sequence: CASSTGLGHTGELFF. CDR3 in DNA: TGTGCCAGCAGTACGGGACTAGGACACACCGGGGAGCTGTTTTTT.